This T cell receptor beta chain was documented in a study of blood T cell repertoires in COVID-19. Background on the study: Both acute and convalescent COVID-19 samples were obtained from the United States, Italy and Spain. T cells, B-cell-depleted T cells, or PBMCs provided the cDNA or gDNA that served as material.

The CDR3 extends over 16 amino acids. The V end lost 7 bases, the J end lost 1 base, and 19 bases lay between the germline ends. The germline V gene encodes CDR1 LGHNT and CDR2 FRNRAP. Ages ranged from about 18 to 89 years, with residence in around 24 US areas. Participants' reported clinical history set cohort assignment. Clones were sequenced by immunoSEQ multiplex PCR, and TCRdb holds only the in-frame ones, with some missing. Here the sample spans 230,000 or so clones, roughly 80% being singletons. The TCR comes from a man in his fifties or sixties who had recovered from COVID-19. The V call is TRBV12-5, the J call TRBJ1-2; tentative D call: TRBD1 (6 bases). The sequencing input was PBMCs or T cells enriched from blood (not recorded which). This CDR3 reads CASAIRGGAGNYGYTF. Written as DNA, the CDR3 is TGTGCTAGTGCCATCAGAGGGGGGGCAGGTAACTATGGCTACACCTTC.